This T cell receptor beta chain was sequenced for a study of OX40 agonist ivuxolimab in advanced cancers. Broadly, across the study: Ivuxolimab, which targeted the costimulatory receptor OX40 (CD134), was an agonistic, fully human IgG2 monoclonal antibody. Intravenous ivuxolimab was administered to patients every 2 weeks at six dose levels: 0.01, 0.1, 0.3, 1.5, 3 and 10 mg/kg. Of the approximately 50 patients in dose escalation, about 20 had hepatocellular carcinoma, roughly 15 had melanoma, 9 had renal cell carcinoma and 9 had head and neck cancer. The dose-escalation cohort was around 83% male with a mean age of about 65 years, ranging from roughly 23 to 80. Partial responses occurred in three dose-escalation patients, of whom one had hepatocellular carcinoma and two had cutaneous melanoma. The paper covers the monotherapy dose-escalation part of the phase I ivuxolimab trial, which included N ≈ 50 patients. The purpose of peripheral TCRbeta sequencing was to test whether ivuxolimab changed TCR sequence diversity and led to clonal T-cell expansion. Patients were allowed to have had prior anti-PD-1, anti-PD-L1 or anti-CTLA-4 therapy, and about 40% of the dose-escalation patients had been treated with checkpoint inhibitors. Overall results and qualifications from the work: Which antigens the clonally expanded peripheral T cells were specific for was not determined. After ivuxolimab, expanded clones were on average more numerous among CD8+ T cells than among CD4+ T cells. Low levels of normalized T-cell clonal expansion were also seen in some patients who did not respond. In the 0.1-3.0 mg/kg groups, partial responders had among the lowest normalized peripheral clonal expansion, particularly in CD8+ T cells. Clonal expansion of both CD4+ and CD8+ blood T cells was observed from baseline to week 6 at doses 0.1 to 3.0 mg/kg.

As regards this clone: The target of this receptor is not known. Relative to the germline gene, one junction end is altered; a read error may explain this.

Genomic DNA was isolated from the sorted cells so that the TCRbeta CDR3 region could be sequenced. The immunoSEQ Assay was used for sequencing of TCRbeta CDR3 regions. As stored in TCRdb, this immuneACCESS dataset retains in-frame rearrangements with V and J assigned. A fraction of the clones does not appear; measured against another copy, unresolved V genes explain less than half of the discrepancy, and the remainder lacks a known reason. This sample has tens of thousands of clones in its table, and about 90% of those were observed once. The ten largest account for 13% to 15% of the sample. Patients with autoimmune disease history or receiving systemic immunosuppression were excluded from the trial. Peripheral blood for TCR sequencing was drawn from every dose cohort at baseline, at cycle 4 day 1 and at cycle 7 day 1. Samples came from an open-label, multicenter, first-in-human phase I dose-escalation trial of ivuxolimab. The trial enrolled adults with locally advanced or metastatic head and neck squamous cell, hepatocellular, melanoma or renal cell carcinoma. Before TCR sequencing, CD4+ and CD8+ T cells were separately sorted from peripheral blood.

The sequence was obtained from an adult with an advanced solid tumor such as melanoma, head and neck, liver or kidney cancer. The starting material was CD4+ or CD8+ T cells sorted from blood, obtained in a trial of the OX40 agonist ivuxolimab.

The CDR3 in this case is CASSLEDNKQFF. The bases read TGTGCCAGCAGCTTAGAGGACAATAAGCAGTTCTTC. The rearranged segments are TRBV7-9 and TRBJ2-1, and the D gene may be TRBD1, 5 bases matching. Taken from the germline V gene (reference sequence), the CDR1 and CDR2 loops are SEHNR and FQNEAQ. The CDR3 starts with the cysteine, ends with the phenylalanine, and has 12 residues. The read is trimmed to its CDR3 DNA, 36 bases read in frame from base 1.